The clone carrying this T cell receptor beta chain was picked up many times. The antigen remains unidentified. These data are taken from a study of molecular identifiers for immune sequencing clone quantification. Overall study results and limits: Spiked-in Jurkat TCR RNA corresponding to one cell was reported as detectable against approximately 900,000 naive cells.

Trimming shortened V by 8 bases and J by 3 bases, and 5 bases separated the two germline ends. CDR1 is MNHEY and CDR2 is SVGAGI in the germline V gene. The CDR3 extends over 11 amino acids. Sorting recovered naive CD8 T cells on a CD8+CD4-CCR7+CD45RA+ profile. TCRdb processed the PCR reads anew with MiXCR; each CDR3 protein has one entry. The sample has 600,000 to 650,000 distinct CDR3 sequences, roughly 21% seen once; the top ten hold around 0.9%. The chain uses TRBV6-5 and TRBJ1-5, with no clear D. The specimen was naive CD8+ T cells from blood, with Jurkat cell RNA spiked in. The subset here: FACS-sorted CD8+CD4-CCR7+CD45RA+ naive T cells. The sequence was obtained from a human donor in good health. Some libraries in this study had Jurkat cell RNA spiked in. This CDR3 reads CASGINQPQHF. The CDR3 nucleotides are TGTGCCAGCGGTATCAATCAGCCCCAGCATTTT.